This TCR beta chain emerged from a study of PD-1 blockade in classical Hodgkin lymphoma. The protocol was immunoSEQ multiplex PCR, while the TCRdb copy is restricted to in-frame clones and leaves out a portion. The repertoire holds 40,000 to 50,000 clones, with roughly 86% as singletons. Deletions cut 2 bases from V and 5 bases from J, with 21 bases between. The CDR3 has 17 amino acids. Germline assignment: CDR1 SGHRS and CDR2 YFSETQ. Study-level points and caveats: After ASCT, patients who started nivolumab under 1 year later were excluded. It was among complete responders that baseline diversity resembled that of newly diagnosed patients.

A word on this clone: Its antigen is unknown.

Every one of the patients relapsed after autologous stem cell transplantation (brentuximab vedotin exposure was variable). Complete response, partial response or progressive disease constituted the best responses recorded. The origin of this receptor is a human donor with classical Hodgkin lymphoma. This material consisted of peripheral blood mononuclear cells (PBMCs), taken before the second cycle of nivolumab. The chain carries TRBV5-1 and TRBJ2-3, with a tentative D call TRBD1 (6 bases). CDR3 sequence (DNA): TGCGCCAGCAGCTTCCCGGGGCCAGGGGAAAAGGGAGATACGCAGTATTTT. Protein product: CASSFPGPGEKGDTQYF.